The text below deals with one TCR beta chain. Its target is not known. TCRdb's table, derived via immunoSEQ multiplex PCR, lists solely in-frame clones and lacks some. Of some 40,000 clones detected, roughly 85% appear once; the ten largest clones hold 4.5%. This record comes from a study of CD4 T cells in relation to SARS-CoV-2 and coronaviruses. Study in general: TCR beta CDR3s were sequenced after roughly nine-day antigen culture of PBMCs. Two subjects were Hispanic; patients were 8 males and a few females.

The study, taken as a whole, reports: About 64% of donors had memory CD4+ clonotypes crossrecognizing SARS-CoV-2 and common cold coronavirus spike.

The TCR comes from an adult with COVID-19. Sequencing was performed on naive CD4+ T cells from PBMCs, cultured in vitro. The sample's subset: naive CD4+ T cells isolated by negative enrichment.

This chain's CDR3 is CASSLQSLAGPGVGNEQFF. CDR3 bases: TGCGCCAGCAGCCTCCAATCACTAGCGGGGCCTGGGGTGGGCAATGAGCAGTTCTTC. V and J are TRBV4-1 and TRBJ2-1; 10 bases are a match to TRBD2. The V and J ends lost 4 bases and 6 bases, in that order; junction bases with no gene match: 18. Germline CDR1 MGHRA, CDR2 YSYEKL. The CDR3 totals 19 residues.